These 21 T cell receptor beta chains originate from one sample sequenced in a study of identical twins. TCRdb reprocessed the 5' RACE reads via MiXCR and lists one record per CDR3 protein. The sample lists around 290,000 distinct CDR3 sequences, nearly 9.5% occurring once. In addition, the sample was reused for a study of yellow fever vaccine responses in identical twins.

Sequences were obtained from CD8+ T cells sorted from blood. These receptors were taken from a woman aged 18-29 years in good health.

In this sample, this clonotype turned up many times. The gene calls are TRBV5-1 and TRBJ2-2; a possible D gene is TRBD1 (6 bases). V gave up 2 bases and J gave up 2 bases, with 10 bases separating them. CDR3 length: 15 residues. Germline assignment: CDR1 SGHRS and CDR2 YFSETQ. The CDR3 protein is CASSLADSNTGELFF. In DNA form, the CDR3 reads TGCGCCAGCAGCTTAGCGGACAGTAACACCGGGGAGCTGTTTTTT.

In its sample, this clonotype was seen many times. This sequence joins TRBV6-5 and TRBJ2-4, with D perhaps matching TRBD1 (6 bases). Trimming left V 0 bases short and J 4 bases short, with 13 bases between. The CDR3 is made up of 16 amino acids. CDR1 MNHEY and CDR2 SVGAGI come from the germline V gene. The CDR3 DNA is TGTGCCAGCAGTTACTCGAAAGGACAGTGGAAAAACATTCAGTACTTC. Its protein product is CASSYSKGQWKNIQYF.

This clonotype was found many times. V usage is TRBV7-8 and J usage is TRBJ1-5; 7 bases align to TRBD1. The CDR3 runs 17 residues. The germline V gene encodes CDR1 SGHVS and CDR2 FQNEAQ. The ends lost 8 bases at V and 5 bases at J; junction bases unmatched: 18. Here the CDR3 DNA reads TGTGCCAGCTCACCCATCGAAAAGGGGACAGTGGATCAGCCCCAGCATTTT. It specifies CASSPIEKGTVDQPQHF.

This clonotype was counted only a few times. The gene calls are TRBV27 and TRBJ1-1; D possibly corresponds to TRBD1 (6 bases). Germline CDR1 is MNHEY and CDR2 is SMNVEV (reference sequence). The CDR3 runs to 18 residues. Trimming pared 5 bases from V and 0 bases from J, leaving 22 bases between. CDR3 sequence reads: CASSPIAGKGGMNTEAFF. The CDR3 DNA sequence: TGTGCCAGCAGTCCAATAGCAGGGAAGGGGGGAATGAACACTGAAGCTTTCTTT.

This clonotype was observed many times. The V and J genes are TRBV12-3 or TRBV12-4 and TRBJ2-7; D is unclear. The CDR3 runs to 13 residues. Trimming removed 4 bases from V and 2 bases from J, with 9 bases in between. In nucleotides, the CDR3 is TGTGCCAGCAGTTACAGCACTCCCTACGAGCAGTACTTC. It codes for CASSYSTPYEQYF.

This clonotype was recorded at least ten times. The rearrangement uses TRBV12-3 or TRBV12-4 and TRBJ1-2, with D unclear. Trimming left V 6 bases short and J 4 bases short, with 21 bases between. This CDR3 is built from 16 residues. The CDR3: CASSPPLVQARYGYTF. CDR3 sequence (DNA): TGTGCCAGCAGCCCCCCCTTGGTTCAAGCCCGCTATGGCTACACCTTC.

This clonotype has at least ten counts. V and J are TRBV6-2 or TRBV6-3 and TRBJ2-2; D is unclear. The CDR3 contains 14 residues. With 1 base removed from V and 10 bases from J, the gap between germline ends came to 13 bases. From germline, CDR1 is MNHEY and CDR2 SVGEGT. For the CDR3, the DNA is TGTGCCAGCAGTTACTTGACTGGGTTCGCGGAGCTGTTTTTT. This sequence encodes CASSYLTGFAELFF.

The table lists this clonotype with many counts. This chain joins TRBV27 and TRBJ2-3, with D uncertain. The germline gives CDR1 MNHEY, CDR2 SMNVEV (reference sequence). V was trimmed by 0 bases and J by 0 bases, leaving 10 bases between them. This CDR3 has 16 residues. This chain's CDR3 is CASSLSAGRSTDTQYF. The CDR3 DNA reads TGTGCCAGCAGTTTATCTGCCGGACGTAGCACAGATACGCAGTATTTT.

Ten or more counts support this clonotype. CDR3 sequence (DNA): TGTGCCAGCAGCTCCCCGAACAGGGGGCGGACTGAAAAACTGTTTTTT. This sequence encodes CASSSPNRGRTEKLFF. J is TRBJ1-4 and V is TRBV7-9; 9 nucleotides match TRBD1. The germline CDR1 and CDR2 sequences are SEHNR and FQNEAQ (reference sequence). The CDR3 length is 16 residues. V trimming: 4 bases; J trimming: 7 bases; junction bases outside the gene matches: 10.

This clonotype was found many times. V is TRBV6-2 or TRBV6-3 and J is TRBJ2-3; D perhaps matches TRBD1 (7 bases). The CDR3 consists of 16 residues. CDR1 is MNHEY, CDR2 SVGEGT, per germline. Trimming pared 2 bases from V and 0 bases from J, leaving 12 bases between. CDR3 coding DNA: TGTGCCAGCAGTTACGCGGGACAGCACAGCACAGATACGCAGTATTTT. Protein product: CASSYAGQHSTDTQYF.

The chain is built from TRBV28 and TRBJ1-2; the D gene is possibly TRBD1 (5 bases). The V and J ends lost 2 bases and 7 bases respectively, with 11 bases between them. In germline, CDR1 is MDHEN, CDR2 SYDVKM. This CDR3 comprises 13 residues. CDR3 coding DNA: TGTGCCAGCAGTTTAACGGCAGGGAGTGGCTACACCTTC. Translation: CASSLTAGSGYTF.

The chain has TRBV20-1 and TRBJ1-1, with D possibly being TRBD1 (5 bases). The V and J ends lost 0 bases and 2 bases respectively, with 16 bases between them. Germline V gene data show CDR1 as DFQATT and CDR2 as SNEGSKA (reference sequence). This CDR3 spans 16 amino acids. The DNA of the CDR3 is TGCAGTGCTAGAGATTGGGGGACGCTATCAAACACTGAAGCTTTCTTT. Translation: CSARDWGTLSNTEAFF.

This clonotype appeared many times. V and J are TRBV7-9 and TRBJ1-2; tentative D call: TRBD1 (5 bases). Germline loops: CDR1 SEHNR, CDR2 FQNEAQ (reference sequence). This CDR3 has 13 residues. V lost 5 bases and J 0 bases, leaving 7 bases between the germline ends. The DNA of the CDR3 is TGTGCCAGCAGCCCGGGGCCTAACTATGGCTACACCTTC. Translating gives CASSPGPNYGYTF.

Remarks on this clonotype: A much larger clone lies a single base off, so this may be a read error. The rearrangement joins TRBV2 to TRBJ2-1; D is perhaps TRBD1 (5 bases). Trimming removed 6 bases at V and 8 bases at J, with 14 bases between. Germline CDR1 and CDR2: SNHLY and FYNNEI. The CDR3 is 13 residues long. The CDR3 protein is CASRATAYHEQFF. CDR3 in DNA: TGTGCCAGCAGGGCGACAGCGTACCATGAGCAGTTCTTC.

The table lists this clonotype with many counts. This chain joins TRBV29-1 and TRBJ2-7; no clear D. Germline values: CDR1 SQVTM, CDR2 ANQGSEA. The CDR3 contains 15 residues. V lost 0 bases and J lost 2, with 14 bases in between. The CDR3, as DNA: TGCAGCGTTGAAGATCCGACGGGTGAAGCCTACGAGCAGTACTTC. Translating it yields CSVEDPTGEAYEQYF.

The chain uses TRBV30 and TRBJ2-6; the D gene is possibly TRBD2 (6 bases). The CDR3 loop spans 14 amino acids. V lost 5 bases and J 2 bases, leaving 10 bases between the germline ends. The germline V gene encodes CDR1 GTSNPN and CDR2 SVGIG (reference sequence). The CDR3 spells CAWATGAGANVLTF. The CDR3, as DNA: TGTGCCTGGGCGACGGGGGCTGGGGCCAACGTCCTGACTTTC.

The CDR3 DNA sequence: TGTGCCAGCAGCTCTGAGGCTGCGTTGGTTTACAATGAGCAGTTCTTC. Translating it yields CASSSEAALVYNEQFF. The chain combines TRBV13 with TRBJ2-1; D not resolved. Germline CDR1 and CDR2: PRHDT and FYEKMQ (reference sequence). The germline V and J ends were trimmed by 4 bases and 4 bases, with 17 bases remaining between them. This CDR3 has 16 residues.

In nucleotides, the CDR3 is TGTGCCTGGAGTGTAGTTACCGGGGAGCTGTTTTTT. It yields the protein CAWSVVTGELFF. J is TRBJ2-2 and V is TRBV30; D is unclear. The CDR3 consists of 12 residues. V lost 0 bases and J 5 bases, leaving 4 bases between the germline ends. CDR1 and CDR2 from the germline V gene are GTSNPN and SVGIG (reference sequence).

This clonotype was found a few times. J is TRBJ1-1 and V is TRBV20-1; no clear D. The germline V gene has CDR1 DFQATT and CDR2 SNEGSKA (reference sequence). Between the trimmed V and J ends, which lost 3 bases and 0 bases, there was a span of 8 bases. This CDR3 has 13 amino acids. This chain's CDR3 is CSASDRLNTEAFF. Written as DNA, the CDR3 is TGCAGTGCTAGTGATCGGTTGAACACTGAAGCTTTCTTT.

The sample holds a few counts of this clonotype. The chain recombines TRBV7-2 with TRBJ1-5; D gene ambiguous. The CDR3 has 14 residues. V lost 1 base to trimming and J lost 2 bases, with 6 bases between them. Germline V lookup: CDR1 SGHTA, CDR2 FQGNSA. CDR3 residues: CASSLDFGNQPQHF. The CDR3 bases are TGTGCCAGCAGCTTAGACTTCGGCAATCAGCCCCAGCATTTT.

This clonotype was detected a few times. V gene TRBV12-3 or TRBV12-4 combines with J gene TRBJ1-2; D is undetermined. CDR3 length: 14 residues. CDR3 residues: CVSSPGLSDYGYTF. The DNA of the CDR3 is TGTGTTTCTTCACCGGGCTTGTCCGACTATGGCTACACCTTC.